The subject of this entry is one T cell receptor (beta chain). Its antigen remains unknown. This record comes from a study of shared clonotypes between healthy human individuals. Notes on the study in general: When compared with the clonotypes that were shared by all four sorted-subset donors, the non-shared clonotypes turned out to have lower generation probabilities. Rarefaction gave evidence that sorted-subset sequencing remained incomplete despite large depth.

Germline V gives CDR1 MDHEN, CDR2 SYDVKM. This CDR3 contains 14 residues. With 7 bases removed from V and 6 bases from J, the gap between germline ends came to 19 bases. Sequenced by immunoSEQ multiplex PCR; TCRdb stores in-frame clones only, minus some. The sample holds over 400,000 clones, about 96% seen once. This receptor was taken from a woman under 40 in good health. The sequenced sample consisted of naive CD4+ T cells sorted from blood. The subset here: CD45RA+ positively selected. The rearrangement uses TRBV28 and TRBJ2-7, with D maybe TRBD1 (6 bases). CDR3 residues: CASTSTGLIVEQYF. The CDR3 bases are TGTGCCAGCACCTCGACAGGTTTAATAGTCGAGCAGTACTTC.